A selection of T cell receptor beta chains follows, all from one sample in a study of cytomegalovirus exposure and HLA in healthy donors. Some clones are missing from TCRdb's copy, which holds only in-frame ones; the method was immunoSEQ multiplex PCR. The sample holds approximately 170,000 clones, about 76% seen once. Material: PBMCs. These receptors were taken from a woman under 30 in good health and CMV-seropositive. Each CDR3 is given with its conserved first and last residue. The D gene is left open where the match is weak. Only part of the rows carry a size: once, few, many, or a class if the clone is expanded.

clone size	J gene	D gene	V gene	CDR3 length	CDR3 protein	CDR3 DNA
-	TRBJ1-1	-	TRBV7-9	14	CASSFSSTDTEAFF	TGTGCCAGCAGTTTTAGTAGTACAGACACTGAAGCTTTCTTT
once	TRBJ1-5	TRBD1	TRBV6-1	15	CASSSDRLGNQPQHF	TGTGCCAGCAGTTCGGACAGGCTGGGCAATCAGCCCCAGCATTTT
-	TRBJ1-4	TRBD1	TRBV30	14	CAWSPQGANEKLFF	TGTGCCTGGAGTCCTCAGGGGGCGAATGAAAAACTGTTTTTT
-	TRBJ2-2	-	TRBV7-8	13	CASRAENTGELFF	TGTGCCAGCAGGGCAGAAAACACCGGGGAGCTGTTTTTT
-	TRBJ1-1	-	TRBV5-6	13	CASSLDLNTEAFF	TGTGCCAGCAGCCTAGATTTGAACACTGAAGCTTTCTTT
-	TRBJ1-3	-	TRBV7-8	16	CASSFGAPSSGNTIYF	TGTGCCAGCAGCTTTGGGGCCCCGAGCAGTGGAAACACCATATATTTT
-	TRBJ2-5	TRBD2	TRBV5-8	13	CASSTGLAGVQYF	TGTGCCAGCAGCACGGGACTAGCGGGGGTTCAGTACTTC
-	TRBJ1-2	TRBD1	TRBV5-1	14	CASSSTTGPYGYTF	TGCGCCAGCAGCTCGACGACAGGGCCCTATGGCTACACCTTC
-	TRBJ1-1	-	TRBV28	14	CASSLLAGNTEAFF	TGTGCCAGCAGCTTGCTCGCGGGGAACACTGAAGCTTTCTTT
-	TRBJ2-5	TRBD1	TRBV2	12	CASRDRGDAQYF	TGTGCCAGCAGGGACAGGGGGGACGCGCAGTACTTC
-	TRBJ2-2	-	TRBV2	15	CASSERRGDTGELFF	TGTGCCAGCAGTGAGAGGCGGGGTGACACCGGGGAGCTGTTTTTT
-	TRBJ2-7	-	TRBV7-9	15	CASSSTEKDSYEQYF	TGTGCCAGCAGCTCTACAGAGAAGGATTCCTACGAGCAGTACTTC
once	TRBJ2-4	-	TRBV5-4	14	CASSLGTSKNIQYF	TGTGCCAGCAGCTTGGGAACATCCAAAAACATTCAGTACTTC
once	TRBJ2-7	TRBD1	TRBV4-3	16	CASSQATGTGGYEQYF	TGCGCCAGCAGCCAAGCAACCGGGACAGGGGGGTACGAGCAGTACTTC
-	TRBJ2-7	TRBD1	TRBV4-1	16	CASSQDVVRQGDEQYF	TGCGCCAGCAGCCAAGACGTCGTACGCCAGGGGGACGAGCAGTACTTC
-	TRBJ2-1	-	TRBV7-2	12	CASNNRAGEQFF	TGTGCCAGCAACAACAGGGCAGGCGAGCAGTTCTTC
few	TRBJ2-2	-	TRBV6-4	14	CASSVASHTGELFF	TGTGCCAGCAGTGTCGCTAGCCACACCGGGGAGCTGTTTTTT
few	TRBJ1-2	TRBD1	TRBV10-1	19	CASNLGGPGGRDRNYGYTF	TGCGCCAGCAACTTAGGGGGCCCCGGGGGCCGGGACCGAAACTATGGCTACACCTTC
few	TRBJ2-2	-	TRBV10-3	17	CAISESTTALNTGELFF	TGTGCCATCAGTGAGTCGACAACAGCCCTGAACACCGGGGAGCTGTTTTTT
-	TRBJ2-7	TRBD2	TRBV11-1	14	CASSSSGGAGEQYF	TGTGCCAGCAGCTCCAGCGGGGGGGCCGGGGAACAGTACTTC
-	TRBJ2-1	-	TRBV5-1	13	CASSLRLLDEQFF	TGCGCCAGCAGCTTACGACTATTGGATGAGCAGTTCTTC
-	TRBJ2-7	TRBD1	TRBV19	15	CASSTLRDRGYEQYF	TGTGCCAGTAGTACCCTCCGGGACAGGGGGTACGAGCAGTACTTC
-	TRBJ1-2	TRBD1	TRBV19	20	CASSLEVGTGTSQANYGYTF	TGTGCCAGTAGCCTCGAAGTCGGGACAGGGACTTCCCAAGCTAACTATGGCTACACCTTC
-	TRBJ2-2	TRBD2	TRBV7-6	16	CASSHSSGGASGELFF	TGTGCCAGCAGCCACTCTAGCGGGGGGGCGAGCGGGGAGCTGTTTTTT
-	TRBJ2-2	TRBD2	TRBV5-6	16	CASSLALAGYTGELFF	TGTGCCAGCAGCTTGGCCCTAGCGGGGTACACCGGGGAGCTGTTTTTT
-	TRBJ1-2	TRBD1	TRBV27	12	CASRQGDYGYTF	TGTGCCAGCAGACAGGGGGACTATGGCTACACCTTC
-	TRBJ2-3	-	TRBV25-1	15	CASSDSGTSTDTQYF	TGTGCCAGCAGTGATTCTGGGACAAGCACAGATACGCAGTATTTT
-	TRBJ2-7	-	TRBV27	17	CASSKDMDGGPSYEQYF	TGTGCCAGCAGCAAAGATATGGACGGGGGGCCCTCCTACGAGCAGTACTTC
-	TRBJ2-5	-	TRBV15	13	CATTNGYQETQYF	TGTGCCACCACCAACGGGTACCAAGAGACCCAGTACTTC
-	TRBJ1-1	-	TRBV7-9	14	CSSRDEVPGTEAFF	TGTTCCAGCAGGGACGAGGTGCCGGGGACTGAAGCTTTCTTT
-	TRBJ2-3	TRBD2	TRBV9	21	CASSDSGLAGGHGRDTDTQYF	TGTGCCAGCAGCGATAGTGGACTAGCGGGGGGACACGGCAGGGACACAGATACGCAGTATTTT
-	TRBJ1-1	-	TRBV6-6	16	CASSYSRTDMNTEAFF	TGTGCCAGCAGTTACTCACGGACAGATATGAACACTGAAGCTTTCTTT
-	TRBJ2-1	TRBD2	TRBV7-2	16	CASSHIAGSSYNEQFF	TGTGCCAGCAGTCACATAGCGGGGAGCTCCTACAATGAGCAGTTCTTC
-	TRBJ2-1	TRBD1	TRBV30	15	CAWSDRGYLYNEQFF	TGTGCCTGGAGCGACAGGGGATACCTATACAATGAGCAGTTCTTC
-	TRBJ2-4	-	TRBV9	13	CASSVVSGDIQYF	TGTGCCAGCAGCGTAGTTTCGGGGGACATTCAGTACTTC
-	TRBJ2-1	-	TRBV27	18	CASSLSRERLALYNEQFF	TGTGCCAGCAGTTTATCGAGGGAAAGATTAGCGCTTTACAATGAGCAGTTCTTC
-	TRBJ2-3	TRBD2	TRBV4-2	18	CASSQDLASGGATDTQYF	TGTGCCAGCAGCCAGGATTTGGCTAGCGGGGGGGCCACAGATACGCAGTATTTT
few	TRBJ2-7	-	TRBV5-1	15	CASSLGAADSYEQYF	TGCGCCAGCAGCTTGGGGGCAGCTGATTCCTACGAGCAGTACTTC